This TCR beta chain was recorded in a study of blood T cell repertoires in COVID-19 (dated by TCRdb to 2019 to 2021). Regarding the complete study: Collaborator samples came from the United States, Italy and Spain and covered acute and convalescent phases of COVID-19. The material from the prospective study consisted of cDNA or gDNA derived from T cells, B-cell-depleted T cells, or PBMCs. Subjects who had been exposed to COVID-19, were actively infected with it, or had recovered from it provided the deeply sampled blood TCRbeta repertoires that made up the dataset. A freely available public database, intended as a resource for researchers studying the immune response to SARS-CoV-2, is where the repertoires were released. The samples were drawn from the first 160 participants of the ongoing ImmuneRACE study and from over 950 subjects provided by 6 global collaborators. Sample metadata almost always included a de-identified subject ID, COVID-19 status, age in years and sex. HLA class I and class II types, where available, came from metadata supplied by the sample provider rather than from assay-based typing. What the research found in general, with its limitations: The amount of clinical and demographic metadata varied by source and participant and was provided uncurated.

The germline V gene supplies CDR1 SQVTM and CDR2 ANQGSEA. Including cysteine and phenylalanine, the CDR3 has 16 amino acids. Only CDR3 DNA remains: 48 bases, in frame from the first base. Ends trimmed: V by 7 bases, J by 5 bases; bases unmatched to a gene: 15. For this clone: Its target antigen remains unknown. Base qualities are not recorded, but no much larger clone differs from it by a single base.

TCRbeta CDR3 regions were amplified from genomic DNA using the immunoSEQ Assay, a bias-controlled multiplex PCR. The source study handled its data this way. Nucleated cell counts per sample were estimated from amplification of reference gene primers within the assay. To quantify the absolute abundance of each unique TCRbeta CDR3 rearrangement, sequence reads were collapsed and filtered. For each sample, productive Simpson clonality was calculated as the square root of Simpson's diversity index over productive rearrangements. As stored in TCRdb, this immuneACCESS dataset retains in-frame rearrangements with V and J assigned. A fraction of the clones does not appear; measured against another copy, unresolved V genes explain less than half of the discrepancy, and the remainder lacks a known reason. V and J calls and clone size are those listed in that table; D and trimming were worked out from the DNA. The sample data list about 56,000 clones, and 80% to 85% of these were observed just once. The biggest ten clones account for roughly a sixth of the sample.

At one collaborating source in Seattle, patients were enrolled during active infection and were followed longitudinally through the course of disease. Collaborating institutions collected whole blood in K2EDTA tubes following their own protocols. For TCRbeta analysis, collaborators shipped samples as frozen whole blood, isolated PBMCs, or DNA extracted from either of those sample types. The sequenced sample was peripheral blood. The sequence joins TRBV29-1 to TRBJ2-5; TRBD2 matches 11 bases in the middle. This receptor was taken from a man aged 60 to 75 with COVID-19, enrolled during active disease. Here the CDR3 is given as CSAERTSGLPGETQYF. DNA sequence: TGCAGCGCCGAGCGGACTAGCGGGCTGCCAGGGGAGACCCAGTACTTC.